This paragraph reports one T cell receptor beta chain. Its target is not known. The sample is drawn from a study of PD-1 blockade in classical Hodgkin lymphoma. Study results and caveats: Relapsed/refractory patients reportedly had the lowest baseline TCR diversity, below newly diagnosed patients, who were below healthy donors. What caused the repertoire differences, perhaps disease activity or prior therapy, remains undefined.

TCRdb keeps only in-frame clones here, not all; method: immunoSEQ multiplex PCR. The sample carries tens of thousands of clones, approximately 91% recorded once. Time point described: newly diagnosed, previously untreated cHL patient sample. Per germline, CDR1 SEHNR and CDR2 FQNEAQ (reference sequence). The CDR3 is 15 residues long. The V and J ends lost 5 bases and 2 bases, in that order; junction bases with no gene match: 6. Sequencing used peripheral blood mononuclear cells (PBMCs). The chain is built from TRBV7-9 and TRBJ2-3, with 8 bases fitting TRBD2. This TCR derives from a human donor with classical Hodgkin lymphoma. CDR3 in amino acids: CASSLMTSATDTQYF. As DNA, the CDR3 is TGTGCCAGCAGCCTTATGACTAGCGCCACAGATACGCAGTATTTT.